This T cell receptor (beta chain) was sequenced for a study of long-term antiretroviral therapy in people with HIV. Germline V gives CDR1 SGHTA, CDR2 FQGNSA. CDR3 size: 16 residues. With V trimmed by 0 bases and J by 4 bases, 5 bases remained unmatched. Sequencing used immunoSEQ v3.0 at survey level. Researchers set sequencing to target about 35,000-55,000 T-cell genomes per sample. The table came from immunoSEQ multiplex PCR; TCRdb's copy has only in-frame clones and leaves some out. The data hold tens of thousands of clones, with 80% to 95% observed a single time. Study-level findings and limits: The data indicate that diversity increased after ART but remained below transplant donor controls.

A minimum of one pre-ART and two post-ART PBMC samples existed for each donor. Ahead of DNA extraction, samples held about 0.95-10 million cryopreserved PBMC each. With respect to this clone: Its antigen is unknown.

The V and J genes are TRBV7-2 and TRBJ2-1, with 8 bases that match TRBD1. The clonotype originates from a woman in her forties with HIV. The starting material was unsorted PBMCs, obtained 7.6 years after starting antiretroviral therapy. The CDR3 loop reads CASSLARDRRYNEQFF. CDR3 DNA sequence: TGTGCCAGCAGCTTAGCGCGGGACAGGCGGTACAATGAGCAGTTCTTC.